These 31 T cell receptor beta chains originate from one sample sequenced in a study of T cell changes during pregnancy in multiple sclerosis. Assay: immunoSEQ multiplex PCR; the TCRdb copy retains only in-frame clones and omits some. The table has 90,000 or so clones, around 90% seen once; the top ten hold 0.8% to 0.95%. Sequenced material: peripheral blood, taken before pregnancy. The receptor set was obtained from a female donor with multiple sclerosis, enrolled in a pregnancy study.

This chain joins TRBV5-1 and TRBJ2-3; the match to TRBD2 covers 12 bases. V dropped 1 base and J dropped 4; count of bases not matched to a gene: 4. Germline CDR1 is SGHRS and CDR2 is YFSETQ. This CDR3 is 16 amino acids long. CDR3 region: CASSLLAGGHPDTQYF. DNA for the CDR3: TGCGCCAGCAGCTTGCTAGCGGGGGGGCACCCAGATACGCAGTATTTT.

V and J are TRBV6-1 and TRBJ1-6, with D perhaps matching TRBD1 (5 bases). V was pared by 6 bases and J by 6 bases, with 15 bases between. Germline V CDR1 and CDR2: MNHNS, SASEGT. The CDR3 covers 15 residues. CDR3 region: CASRPNGGTNSPLHF. In nucleotides, the CDR3 is TGTGCCAGCAGGCCGAATGGGGGGACTAATTCACCCCTCCACTTT.

The chain is built from TRBV4-2 and TRBJ2-1, with 11 positions matching TRBD1. CDR3 size: 14 residues. J gave up 9 bases and V 4 bases, and 5 bases lay outside the gene matches. The germline V gene has CDR1 LGHNA and CDR2 YNFKEQ. The CDR3 loop is CASSPLGQGAEQFF. The CDR3 DNA reads as TGTGCCAGCAGCCCCCTCGGACAGGGGGCTGAGCAGTTCTTC.

This chain uses TRBV28 with TRBJ1-2; 7 nucleotides line up with TRBD1. V gave up 6 bases and J gave up 8 bases; unmatched junction bases: 6. This CDR3 spans 12 amino acids. Germline CDR1 and CDR2: MDHEN and SYDVKM. As DNA, the CDR3 is TGTGCCAGCAGGGGGACAGAGGGAGGCTACACCTTC. Translating gives CASRGTEGGYTF.

This CDR3 is CAWTSGITTPNEQYF. Here the CDR3 DNA reads TGTGCCTGGACTAGCGGTATTACAACCCCCAACGAGCAGTACTTC. The chain joins TRBV30 to TRBJ2-7; 7 nucleotides line up with TRBD2. The length of the CDR3 is 15 residues. V lost 4 bases to trimming and J lost 5 bases; unmatched junction nucleotides: 14. Germline V gene lookup returns CDR1 GTSNPN and CDR2 SVGIG (reference sequence).

The genes are TRBV20-1 and TRBJ2-7; no definite D call. The CDR3 length is 11 residues. V was pared by 1 base and J by 6 bases, with 7 bases between. Looked up from germline, CDR1 is DFQATT and CDR2 is SNEGSKA (reference sequence). CDR3 nucleotides: TGCAGTGCTAGAGGGGCTCTCGAGCAGTACTTC. Translating it yields CSARGALEQYF.

V is TRBV30 and J is TRBJ1-1; D may be TRBD1 (6 bases). Germline CDR1 is GTSNPN and CDR2 is SVGIG (reference sequence). The CDR3 totals 15 residues. V was shortened by 5 bases and J by 2 bases, with 18 bases between the two germline ends. Written as DNA, the CDR3 is TGTGCCTGGTATTTAGACATGGGACAAAACACTGAAGCTTTCTTT. Its translation is CAWYLDMGQNTEAFF. The full variable domain, in which reference TRBV30 and TRBJ1-1 provide the parts outside the CDR3, is SQTIHQWPATLVQPVGSPLSLECTVEGTSNPNLYWYRQAAGRGLQLLFYSVGIGQISSEVPQNLSASRPQDRQFILSSKKLLLSDSGFYLCAWYLDMGQNTEAFFGQGTRLTVV.

The rearrangement uses TRBV28 and TRBJ2-7, with 10 bases that match TRBD2. The trim removed 5 bases at V and 5 bases at J, leaving 15 bases unmatched. This CDR3 is 17 amino acids long. Germline CDR1 reads MDHEN; CDR2 reads SYDVKM. The CDR3 protein is CASSPWGSGRANNEQYF. The DNA for the CDR3 is TGTGCCAGCAGTCCCTGGGGGAGCGGGAGGGCCAATAACGAGCAGTACTTC. Complete variable domain (other parts from reference TRBV28 and TRBJ2-7): DVKVTQSSRYLVKRTGEKVFLECVQDMDHENMFWYRQDPGLGLRLIYFSYDVKMKEKGDIPEGYSVSREKKERFSLILESASTNQTSMYLCASSPWGSGRANNEQYFGPGTRLTVT.

The V and J genes are TRBV27 and TRBJ1-6; D remains unclear. Germline CDR1 reads MNHEY; CDR2 reads SMNVEV (reference sequence). Between the trimmed V and J ends, which lost 7 bases and 4 bases, there was a span of 11 bases. The CDR3 has 14 residues. The CDR3 DNA reads TGTGCCAGCATGGTCGCAGGTTATAATTCACCCCTCCACTTT. It specifies CASMVAGYNSPLHF.

As regards this clone: This sample includes further DNA sequences coding for the same CDR3. The chain links TRBV6-5 to TRBJ1-1; 7 bases are shared with TRBD1. The CDR3 runs to 14 residues. V trimming: 4 bases; J trimming: 1 base; junction bases outside the gene matches: 3. Germline loops: CDR1 MNHEY, CDR2 SVGAGI. The CDR3 DNA reads as TGTGCCAGCAGTTCAGGGACAGCGAACACTGAAGCTTTCTTT. Its translation is CASSSGTANTEAFF.

The chain's CDR3 is CASRDRGETQYF. In DNA, the CDR3 is TGCGCCAGCAGGGACAGGGGAGAGACCCAGTACTTC. The rearrangement uses TRBV5-1 and TRBJ2-5; 9 bases map to TRBD1. Germline V gene data show CDR1 as SGHRS and CDR2 as YFSETQ. J lost 4 bases, V lost 5 bases, and 0 bases had no gene match. CDR3 length: 12 amino acids.

J is TRBJ1-6 and V is TRBV19; 8 bases agree with TRBD1. CDR1 is LNHDA, CDR2 SQIVND, per germline (reference sequence). V was pared by 1 base and J by 14 bases, with 10 bases of the junction left unmatched. The CDR3 totals 15 residues. The CDR3 region has the DNA TGTGCCAGTAGTATAGTCTTGGCCGGGACAGGCTCCCTCCACTTT. It encodes CASSIVLAGTGSLHF.

V and J are TRBV10-1 and TRBJ1-2; weak D call: TRBD1 (6 bases). Germline V gene data show CDR1 as WNHNN and CDR2 as SYGVQD (reference sequence). This CDR3 is 16 amino acids long. Trimming left V 3 bases short and J 6 bases short, with 20 bases between. CDR3 in amino acids: CASSDGGGRGEHGYTF. The CDR3 DNA reads TGCGCCAGCAGTGACGGGGGGGGCAGGGGAGAGCATGGCTACACCTTC.

The chain combines TRBV5-1 with TRBJ2-7; 12 bases are a match to TRBD1. CDR1 SGHRS and CDR2 YFSETQ come from the germline V gene. V gave up 4 bases and J gave up 6 bases; unmatched junction bases: 5. The CDR3 is made up of 14 amino acids. CDR3 loop: CASSLGTGGGEQYF. The CDR3 nucleotides read TGCGCCAGCAGCCTTGGGACAGGGGGCGGCGAGCAGTACTTC. Looking up the rest from reference TRBV5-1 and TRBJ2-7 gives the full variable domain: KAGVTQTPRYLIKTRGQQVTLSCSPISGHRSVSWYQQTPGQGLQFLFEYFSETQRNKGNFPGRFSGRQFSNSRSEMNVSTLELGDSALYLCASSLGTGGGEQYFGPGTRLTVT.

The V and J genes are TRBV6-5 and TRBJ1-1; a weak D match, TRBD1 (6 bases). Germline V gene data show CDR1 as MNHEY and CDR2 as SVGAGI. Trimming removed 6 bases at V and 9 bases at J, with 14 bases between. This CDR3 comprises 12 residues. The CDR3 DNA reads as TGTGCCAGCAGCCTAAAGGGGGGGCAAGCTTTCTTT. Protein sequence: CASSLKGGQAFF.

The chain is built from TRBV19 and TRBJ2-2, with D possibly being TRBD1 (6 bases). CDR3 length equals 15 residues. CDR1 and CDR2 from the germline V gene are LNHDA and SQIVND (reference sequence). V was trimmed by 4 bases and J by 0 bases, leaving 9 bases between them. The CDR3 spells CASSNRDANTGELFF. Written as DNA, the CDR3 is TGTGCCAGTAGTAACAGGGACGCGAACACCGGGGAGCTGTTTTTT.

The V gene is TRBV5-1, the J gene TRBJ1-1, with 12 bases fitting TRBD1. This CDR3 is 15 amino acids long. After removal of 6 bases from V and 1 base from J, the junction contained 4 bases not matched to a gene. The germline V gene encodes CDR1 SGHRS and CDR2 YFSETQ. The CDR3 nucleotides read TGCGCCAGCAAGGGACAGGGGGCGCAGAACACTGAAGCTTTCTTT. Translated: CASKGQGAQNTEAFF.

As concerns this clone: In the same sample, other DNA sequences code for this CDR3. V and J are TRBV18 and TRBJ1-1, with D unclear. The CDR3 has 13 residues. Germline CDR1 is KGHSH and CDR2 is LQKENI. V was shortened by 2 bases and J by 1 base, with 5 bases between the two germline ends. The CDR3: CASSPGGNTEAFF. DNA of the CDR3: TGTGCCAGCTCACCAGGCGGGAACACTGAAGCTTTCTTT.

The chain links TRBV28 to TRBJ1-1, with 10 bases identical to TRBD1. Trimming cost V 7 bases and J 7 bases; bases outside gene matches: 12. Germline-derived CDR1 and CDR2 are MDHEN and SYDVKM. The CDR3 has 15 residues. CDR3 residues: CASTSPGWTGGEAFF. DNA of the CDR3: TGTGCCAGCACCTCTCCGGGGTGGACAGGGGGTGAAGCTTTCTTT. The complete variable domain, with remaining parts taken from reference TRBV28 and TRBJ1-1, reads DVKVTQSSRYLVKRTGEKVFLECVQDMDHENMFWYRQDPGLGLRLIYFSYDVKMKEKGDIPEGYSVSREKKERFSLILESASTNQTSMYLCASTSPGWTGGEAFFGQGTRLTVV.

The chain combines TRBV29-1 with TRBJ2-7; no definite D call. Trimming removed 0 bases from V and 5 bases from J, with 8 bases in between. Germline CDR1 and CDR2: SQVTM and ANQGSEA. CDR3 length: 12 residues. This CDR3 reads CSVEDHIHEQYF. CDR3 sequence (DNA): TGCAGCGTTGAAGATCACATCCACGAGCAGTACTTC.

This CDR3 is CASSYSSRGADTQYF. In DNA form, the CDR3 reads TGTGCCAGCAGTTACTCATCCCGGGGTGCAGATACGCAGTATTTT. This chain joins TRBV6-6 and TRBJ2-3, with D perhaps matching TRBD2 (5 bases). V lost 0 bases, J lost 4 bases, and 11 bases lay in between. Germline CDR1 is MNHNY and CDR2 is SVGAGI (reference sequence). This CDR3 has 15 residues.

The gene calls are TRBV19 and TRBJ1-3; the D is unclear. The CDR3 runs 16 residues. The germline CDR1 and CDR2 sequences are LNHDA and SQIVND (reference sequence). V was pared by 5 bases and J by 0 bases, with 14 bases between. The CDR3 spells CASSPPYTVSGNTIYF. CDR3 nucleotides: TGTGCCAGTAGTCCGCCGTATACTGTCTCTGGAAACACCATATATTTT.

The gene calls are TRBV6-5 and TRBJ2-1; D might be TRBD2 (6 bases). The CDR3 spans 15 residues. Germline loops: CDR1 MNHEY, CDR2 SVGAGI. V was trimmed by 6 bases and J by 2 bases, leaving 14 bases between them. The CDR3 loop reads CASSPSGTAYNEQFF. CDR3 bases: TGTGCCAGCAGCCCCTCCGGGACTGCCTACAATGAGCAGTTCTTC.

V is TRBV6-1 and J is TRBJ2-7; D may be TRBD1 (6 bases). Germline V gene lookup returns CDR1 MNHNS and CDR2 SASEGT. V was pared by 7 bases and J by 3 bases, with 13 bases between. This CDR3 is built from 13 residues. In DNA, the CDR3 is TGTGCCAGCAACCGGGACATTAACTACGAGCAGTACTTC. It is translated as CASNRDINYEQYF.

The gene calls are TRBV9 and TRBJ2-3; 9 nucleotides align to TRBD2. CDR3 length equals 15 residues. V trimming: 5 bases; J trimming: 2 bases; junction bases outside the gene matches: 6. Germline CDR1 reads SGDLS; CDR2 reads YYNGEE. CDR3 residues: CASSLSGGFTDTQYF. In DNA form, the CDR3 reads TGTGCCAGCAGTCTGAGCGGGGGGTTCACAGATACGCAGTATTTT.

This clone was detected only once. The V and J genes are TRBV5-4 and TRBJ2-2; 7 bases align to TRBD2. There are 15 residues in the CDR3. Unmatched junction bases numbered 3, after V lost 0 bases and J lost 4 bases. CDR1 and CDR2 from the germline V gene are SGHNT and YYREEE (reference sequence). CDR3 coding DNA: TGTGCCAGCAGCTTGGGAGCTAGCGGCACCGGGGAGCTGTTTTTT. It specifies CASSLGASGTGELFF.

J is TRBJ2-2 and V is TRBV30; D unclear. Germline CDR1 and CDR2: GTSNPN and SVGIG (reference sequence). The length of the CDR3 is 13 residues. V was cut by 0 bases and J by 4 bases, with 6 bases left in between. The CDR3 is CAWSVHATGELFF. CDR3 DNA: TGTGCCTGGAGTGTACATGCCACCGGGGAGCTGTTTTTT.

The CDR3 bases are TGCGCCAGCAGCCGGGGGACAGGGACCTACGAGCAGTACTTC. Amino acid sequence: CASSRGTGTYEQYF. The chain has TRBV5-1 and TRBJ2-7; 9 bases fit TRBD1. The CDR3 consists of 14 residues. The germline V gene encodes CDR1 SGHRS and CDR2 YFSETQ. Losses at the gene ends were 4 bases for V and 2 bases for J; bases not matched to a gene: 4.

The J gene is TRBJ2-2, the V gene TRBV5-1, with TRBD2 matching over 11 bases. The CDR3 runs to 18 residues. Per the germline V gene, CDR1 is SGHRS and CDR2 is YFSETQ. V gave up 4 bases and J gave up 6 bases; unmatched junction bases: 14. The chain's CDR3 is CASSTGTSGRPRAGELFF. The CDR3 DNA sequence: TGCGCCAGCAGCACCGGGACTAGCGGACGCCCTAGGGCCGGGGAGCTGTTTTTT.

This clone appeared a single time. This chain uses TRBV7-9 with TRBJ1-4; 9 bases match TRBD1. J gave up 5 bases and V 2 bases, and 6 bases lay outside the gene matches. From germline, CDR1 is SEHNR and CDR2 FQNEAQ (reference sequence). CDR3 length: 16 amino acids. In DNA form, the CDR3 reads TGTGCCAGCAGCTTATATCAGGGGACAGGGAATGAAAAACTGTTTTTT. Residues: CASSLYQGTGNEKLFF.

The chain recombines TRBV15 with TRBJ2-6; 7 nucleotides match TRBD1. Unmatched junction bases numbered 1, after V lost 3 bases and J lost 2 bases. The germline V gene encodes CDR1 LNHNV and CDR2 YYDKDF (reference sequence). The CDR3 loop spans 15 amino acids. CDR3 sequence: CATSSGTAGANVLTF. DNA of the CDR3: TGTGCCACCAGCAGTGGGACAGCTGGGGCCAACGTCCTGACTTTC.